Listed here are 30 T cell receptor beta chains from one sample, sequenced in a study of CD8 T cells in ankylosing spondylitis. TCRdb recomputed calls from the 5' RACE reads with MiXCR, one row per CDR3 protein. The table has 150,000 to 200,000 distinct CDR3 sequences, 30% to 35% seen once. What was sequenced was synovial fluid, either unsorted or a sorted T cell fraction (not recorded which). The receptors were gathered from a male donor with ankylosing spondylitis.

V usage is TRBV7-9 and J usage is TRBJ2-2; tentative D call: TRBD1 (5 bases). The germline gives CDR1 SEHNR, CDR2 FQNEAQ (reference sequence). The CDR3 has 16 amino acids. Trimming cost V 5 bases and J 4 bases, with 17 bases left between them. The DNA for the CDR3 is TGTGCCAGCAGCCCTCAGGCGCCCAGGGCCACCGGGGAGCTGTTTTTT. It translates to CASSPQAPRATGELFF.

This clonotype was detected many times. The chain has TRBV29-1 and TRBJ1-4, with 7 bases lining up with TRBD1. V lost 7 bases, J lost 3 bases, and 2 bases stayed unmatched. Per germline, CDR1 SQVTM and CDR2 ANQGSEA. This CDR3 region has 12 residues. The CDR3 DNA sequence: TGCAGCGCCGGGACAGCTAATGAAAAACTGTTTTTT. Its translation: CSAGTANEKLFF.

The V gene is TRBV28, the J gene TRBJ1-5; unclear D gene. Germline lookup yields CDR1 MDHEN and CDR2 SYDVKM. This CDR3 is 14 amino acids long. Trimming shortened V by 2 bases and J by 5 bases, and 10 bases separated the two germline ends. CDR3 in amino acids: CASSLVVSYQPQHF. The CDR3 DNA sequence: TGTGCCAGCAGTTTAGTTGTGTCCTATCAGCCCCAGCATTTT.

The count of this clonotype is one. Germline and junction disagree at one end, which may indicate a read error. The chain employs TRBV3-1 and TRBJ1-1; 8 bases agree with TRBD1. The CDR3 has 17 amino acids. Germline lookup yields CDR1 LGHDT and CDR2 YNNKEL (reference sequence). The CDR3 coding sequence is TGTGCCAGCTGCCAGGGACCGGGACAGGCCGTGAACACTGAAGCTTTCTTT. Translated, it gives CASCQGPGQAVNTEAFF.

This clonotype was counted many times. DNA of the CDR3: TGTGCCAGCAGTTTCAACACGGGTAGGAGTGGAGAGACCCAGTACTTC. Its protein is CASSFNTGRSGETQYF. This chain joins TRBV12-3 or TRBV12-4 and TRBJ2-5; unclear D gene. V was trimmed by 3 bases and J by 4 bases, leaving 18 bases between them. The CDR3 covers 16 residues.

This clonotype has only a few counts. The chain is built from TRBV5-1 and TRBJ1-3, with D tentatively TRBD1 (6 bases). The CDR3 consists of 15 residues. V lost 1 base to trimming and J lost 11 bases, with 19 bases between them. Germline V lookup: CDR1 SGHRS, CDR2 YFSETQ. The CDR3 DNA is TGCGCCAGCAGCTTGCTTTCGGGGGGGCGTGAAGCCATATATTTT. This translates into CASSLLSGGREAIYF.

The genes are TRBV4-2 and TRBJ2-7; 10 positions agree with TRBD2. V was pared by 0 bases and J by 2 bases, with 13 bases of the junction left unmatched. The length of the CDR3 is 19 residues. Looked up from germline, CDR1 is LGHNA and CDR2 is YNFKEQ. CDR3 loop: CASSQDLRLAGVNTYEQYF. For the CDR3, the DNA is TGTGCCAGCAGCCAAGATCTCCGGCTAGCGGGAGTAAACACCTACGAGCAGTACTTC.

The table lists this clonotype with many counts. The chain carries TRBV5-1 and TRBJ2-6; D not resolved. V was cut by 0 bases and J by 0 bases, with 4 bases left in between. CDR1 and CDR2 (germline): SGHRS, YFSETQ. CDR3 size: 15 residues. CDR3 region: CASSLAASGANVLTF. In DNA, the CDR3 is TGCGCCAGCAGCTTGGCAGCCTCTGGGGCCAACGTCCTGACTTTC.

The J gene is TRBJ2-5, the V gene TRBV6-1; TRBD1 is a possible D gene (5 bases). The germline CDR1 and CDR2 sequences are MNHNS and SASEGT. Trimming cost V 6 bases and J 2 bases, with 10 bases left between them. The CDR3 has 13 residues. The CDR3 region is CASRTERQETQYF. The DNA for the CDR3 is TGTGCCAGCAGGACAGAAAGACAAGAGACCCAGTACTTC.

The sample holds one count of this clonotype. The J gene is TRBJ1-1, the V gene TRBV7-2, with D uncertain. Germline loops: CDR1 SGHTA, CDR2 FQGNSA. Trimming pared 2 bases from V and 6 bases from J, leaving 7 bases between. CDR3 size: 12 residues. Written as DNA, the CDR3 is TGTGCCAGCAGCTTAAGGGTGGCTGAAGCTTTCTTT. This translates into CASSLRVAEAFF.

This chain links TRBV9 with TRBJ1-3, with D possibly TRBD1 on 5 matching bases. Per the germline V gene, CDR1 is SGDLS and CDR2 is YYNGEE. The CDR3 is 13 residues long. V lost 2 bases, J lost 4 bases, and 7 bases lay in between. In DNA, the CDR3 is TGTGCCAGCAGCGTCGGACACGGAAACACCATATATTTT. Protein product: CASSVGHGNTIYF.

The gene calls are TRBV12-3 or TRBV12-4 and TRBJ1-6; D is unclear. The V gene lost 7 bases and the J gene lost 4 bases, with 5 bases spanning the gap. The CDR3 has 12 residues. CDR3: CASTTYNSPLHF. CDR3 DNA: TGTGCCAGCACTACTTATAATTCACCCCTCCACTTT.

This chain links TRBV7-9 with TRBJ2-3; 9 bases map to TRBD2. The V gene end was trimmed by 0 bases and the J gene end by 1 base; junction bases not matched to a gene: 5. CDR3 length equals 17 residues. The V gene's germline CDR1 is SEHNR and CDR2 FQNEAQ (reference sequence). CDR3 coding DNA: TGTGCCAGCAGCTTAGCGCTGGCTAGCGGGGGCACAGATACGCAGTATTTT. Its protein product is CASSLALASGGTDTQYF.

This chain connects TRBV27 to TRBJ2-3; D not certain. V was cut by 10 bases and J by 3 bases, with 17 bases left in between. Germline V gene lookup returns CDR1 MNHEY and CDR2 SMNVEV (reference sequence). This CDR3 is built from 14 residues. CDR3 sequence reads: CATSLGATTDTQYF. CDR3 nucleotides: TGTGCCACGTCCCTCGGAGCAACGACAGATACGCAGTATTTT.

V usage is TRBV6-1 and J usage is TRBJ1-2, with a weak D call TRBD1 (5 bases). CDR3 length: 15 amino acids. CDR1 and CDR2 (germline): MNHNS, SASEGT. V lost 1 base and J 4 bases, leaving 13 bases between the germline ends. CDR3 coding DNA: TGTGCCAGCAGTGAAGAGGGGCCAGGCACCTATGGCTACACCTTC. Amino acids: CASSEEGPGTYGYTF.

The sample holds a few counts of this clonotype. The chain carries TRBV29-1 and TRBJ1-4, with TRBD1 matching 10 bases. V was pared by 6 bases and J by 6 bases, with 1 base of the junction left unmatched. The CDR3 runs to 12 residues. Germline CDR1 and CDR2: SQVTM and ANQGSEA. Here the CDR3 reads CSVGTGDEKLFF. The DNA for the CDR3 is TGCAGCGTCGGGACAGGGGATGAAAAACTGTTTTTT. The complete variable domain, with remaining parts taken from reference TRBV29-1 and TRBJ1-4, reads SAVISQKPSRDICQRGTSLTIQCQVDSQVTMMFWYRQQPGQSLTLIATANQGSEATYESGFVIDKFPISRPNLTFSTLTVSNMSPEDSSIYLCSVGTGDEKLFFGSGTQLSVL.

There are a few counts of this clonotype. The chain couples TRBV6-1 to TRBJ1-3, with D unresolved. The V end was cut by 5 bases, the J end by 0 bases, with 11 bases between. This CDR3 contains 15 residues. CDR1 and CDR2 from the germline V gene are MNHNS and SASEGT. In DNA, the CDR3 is TGTGCCAGCAGTCCAACTTATCACTCTGGAAACACCATATATTTT. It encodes CASSPTYHSGNTIYF.

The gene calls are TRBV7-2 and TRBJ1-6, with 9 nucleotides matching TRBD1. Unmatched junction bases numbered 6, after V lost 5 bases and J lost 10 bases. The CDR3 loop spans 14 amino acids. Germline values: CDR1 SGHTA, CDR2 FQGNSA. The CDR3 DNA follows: TGTGCCAGCAGCCTAAGGACAGGGGAATCACCCCTCCACTTT. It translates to CASSLRTGESPLHF.

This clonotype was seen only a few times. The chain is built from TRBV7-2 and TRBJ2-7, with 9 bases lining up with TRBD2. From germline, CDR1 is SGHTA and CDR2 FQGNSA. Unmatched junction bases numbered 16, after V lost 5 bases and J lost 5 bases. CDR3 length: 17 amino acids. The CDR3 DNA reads TGTGCCAGCAGCCAAGGAGCGGGAGGCCCTATAAGGAACGAGCAGTACTTC. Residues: CASSQGAGGPIRNEQYF.

The CDR3 region has the DNA TGTGCCAGCATCTCTGAGGGGTTTGAGCAGTTCTTC. This sequence encodes CASISEGFEQFF. The chain couples TRBV3-1 to TRBJ2-1; D possibly matches TRBD1 or TRBD2 (5 bases each). V was clipped by 7 bases and J by 9 bases, with 13 bases between them. The germline V gene encodes CDR1 LGHDT and CDR2 YNNKEL (reference sequence). The length of the CDR3 is 12 residues.

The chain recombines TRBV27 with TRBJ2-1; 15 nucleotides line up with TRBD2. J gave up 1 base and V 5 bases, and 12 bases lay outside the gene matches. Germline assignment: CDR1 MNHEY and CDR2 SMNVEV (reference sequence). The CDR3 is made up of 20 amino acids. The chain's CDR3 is CASSPDPRTSGRASYNEQFF. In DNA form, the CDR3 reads TGTGCCAGCAGTCCGGACCCAAGGACTAGCGGGAGGGCATCCTACAATGAGCAGTTCTTC.

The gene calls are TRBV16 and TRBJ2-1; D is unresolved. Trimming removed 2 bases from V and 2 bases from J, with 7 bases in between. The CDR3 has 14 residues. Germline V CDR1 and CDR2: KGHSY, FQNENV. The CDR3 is CASSQRIPYNEQFF. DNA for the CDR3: TGTGCCAGCAGCCAACGGATCCCCTACAATGAGCAGTTCTTC.

The CDR3 DNA reads TGTGCCAGCAGTTTAAGTAAACAGGGGGTTGCTGAAGCTTTCTTT. It yields the protein CASSLSKQGVAEAFF. The V gene is TRBV12-3 or TRBV12-4, the J gene TRBJ1-1; 8 bases line up with TRBD1. This CDR3 comprises 15 residues. The V segment lost 2 bases and the J segment 6 bases; nucleotides outside the gene matches: 8.

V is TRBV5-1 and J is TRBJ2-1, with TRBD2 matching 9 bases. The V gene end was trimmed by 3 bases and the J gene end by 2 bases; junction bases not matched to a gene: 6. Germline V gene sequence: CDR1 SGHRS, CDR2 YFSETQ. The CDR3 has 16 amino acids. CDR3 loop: CASSWKREATYNEQFF. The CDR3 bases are TGCGCCAGCAGCTGGAAGCGGGAGGCCACCTACAATGAGCAGTTCTTC.

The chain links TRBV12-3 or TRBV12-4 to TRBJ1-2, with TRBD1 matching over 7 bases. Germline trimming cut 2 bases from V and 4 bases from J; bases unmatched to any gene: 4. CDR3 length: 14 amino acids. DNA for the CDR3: TGTGCCAGCAGTTTACAGGGGGGCCTCTATGGCTACACCTTC. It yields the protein CASSLQGGLYGYTF.

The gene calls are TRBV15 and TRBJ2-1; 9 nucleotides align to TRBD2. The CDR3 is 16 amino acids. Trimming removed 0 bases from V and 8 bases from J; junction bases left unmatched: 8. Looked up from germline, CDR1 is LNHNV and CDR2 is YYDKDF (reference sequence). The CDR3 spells CATSRDYGGGADEQFF. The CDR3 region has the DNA TGTGCCACCAGCAGAGATTACGGCGGGGGGGCAGATGAGCAGTTCTTC.

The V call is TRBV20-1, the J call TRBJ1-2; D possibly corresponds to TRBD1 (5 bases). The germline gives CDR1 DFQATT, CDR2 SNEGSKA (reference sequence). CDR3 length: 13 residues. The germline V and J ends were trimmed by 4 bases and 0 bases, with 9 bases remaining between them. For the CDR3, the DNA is TGCAGTGCTACGGGCAGGGCTAACTATGGCTACACCTTC. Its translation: CSATGRANYGYTF.

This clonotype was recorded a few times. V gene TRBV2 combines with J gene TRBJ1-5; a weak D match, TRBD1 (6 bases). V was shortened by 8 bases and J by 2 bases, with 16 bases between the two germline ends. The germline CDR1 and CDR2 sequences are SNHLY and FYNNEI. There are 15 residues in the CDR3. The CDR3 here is CASGNREWGNQPQHF. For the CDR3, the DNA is TGTGCCAGCGGTAACAGGGAGTGGGGCAATCAGCCCCAGCATTTT.

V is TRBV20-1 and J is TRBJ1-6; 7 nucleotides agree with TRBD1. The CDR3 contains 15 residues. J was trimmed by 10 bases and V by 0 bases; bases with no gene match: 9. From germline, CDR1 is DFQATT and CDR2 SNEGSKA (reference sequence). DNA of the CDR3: TGCAGTGCTAGAGAGGGGGCGAACAGGGGCTCACCCCTCCACTTT. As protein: CSAREGANRGSPLHF.

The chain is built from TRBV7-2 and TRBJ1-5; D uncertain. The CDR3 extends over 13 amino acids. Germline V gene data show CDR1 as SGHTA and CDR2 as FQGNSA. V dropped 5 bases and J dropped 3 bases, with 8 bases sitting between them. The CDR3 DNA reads TGTGCCAGCAGCCCTCGCTACAATCAGCCCCAGCATTTT. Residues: CASSPRYNQPQHF. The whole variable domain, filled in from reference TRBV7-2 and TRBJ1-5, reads GAGVSQSPSNKVTEKGKDVELRCDPISGHTALYWYRQSLGQGLEFLIYFQGNSAPDKSGLPSDRFSAERTGGSVSTLTIQRTQQEDSAVYLCASSPRYNQPQHFGDGTRLSIL.